One and the same sample provided the 19 T cell receptor beta chains below, sequenced in a study of shared clonotypes between healthy human individuals. CD45RO negativity and positive selection for CCR7 defined naive CD8 cells, a population that excluded terminally differentiated effector memory CD45RA+ cells. Produced via immunoSEQ multiplex PCR; TCRdb's table is partial and in-frame only. Seen here are more than 2 million clones, 90% to 95% observed once, and the top ten hold over 1.5%. The material sequenced was naive CD8+ T cells from PBMCs. The receptors were gathered from a man aged 18 to 35 in good health. Some clones in this sample may be carry-over from other donors' samples.

For this clone: In the same sample, other DNA sequences code for this CDR3. This chain connects TRBV27 to TRBJ2-7; TRBD1 or TRBD2 may be the D gene (5 bases each). Deletions cut 0 bases from V and 4 bases from J, with 10 bases between. Per germline, CDR1 MNHEY and CDR2 SMNVEV (reference sequence). This CDR3 has 14 amino acids. Here the CDR3 reads CASSLSPGLYEQYF. CDR3 in DNA: TGTGCCAGCAGTTTATCGCCGGGGCTTTACGAGCAGTACTTC.

This chain connects TRBV29-1 to TRBJ2-1; D is undetermined. Trimming removed 4 bases at V and 1 base at J, with 14 bases between. The CDR3 runs 15 residues. Germline lookup yields CDR1 SQVTM and CDR2 ANQGSEA. The CDR3 sequence is CSVAGVGLSYNEQFF. CDR3 nucleotides: TGCAGCGTTGCGGGCGTGGGCCTTTCCTACAATGAGCAGTTCTTC.

The rearrangement uses TRBV25-1 and TRBJ2-7; D is perhaps TRBD1 (6 bases). CDR1 is MGHDK, CDR2 SYGVNS, per germline. Trimming shortened V by 10 bases and J by 3 bases, and 13 bases separated the two germline ends. This CDR3 is built from 12 residues. CDR3 region: CATSQGGYEQYF. The CDR3, as DNA: TGTGCCACCTCTCAAGGGGGCTACGAGCAGTACTTC.

The chain carries TRBV7-9 and TRBJ2-1, with 12 bases matching TRBD2. J was trimmed by 4 bases and V by 5 bases; bases with no gene match: 3. The V gene's germline CDR1 is SEHNR and CDR2 FQNEAQ (reference sequence). The CDR3 loop spans 15 amino acids. CDR3 DNA: TGTGCCAGCAGCGTAGGGACTAGCGGGTACAATGAGCAGTTCTTC. This translates into CASSVGTSGYNEQFF. Variable domain in full (rest from reference TRBV7-9 and TRBJ2-1): DTGVSQNPRHKITKRGQNVTFRCDPISEHNRLYWYRQTLGQGPEFLTYFQNEAQLEKSRLLSDRFSAERPKGSFSTLEIQRTEQGDSAMYLCASSVGTSGYNEQFFGPGTRLTVL.

The chain employs TRBV5-1 and TRBJ1-1; D gene ambiguous. Trimming pared 3 bases from V and 1 base from J, leaving 13 bases between. The CDR3 consists of 15 residues. Germline-derived CDR1 and CDR2 are SGHRS and YFSETQ. This CDR3 is CASSSPLNRNTEAFF. In DNA, the CDR3 is TGCGCCAGCAGCTCCCCCCTCAACAGGAACACTGAAGCTTTCTTT.

The chain employs TRBV5-5 and TRBJ1-2; perhaps TRBD1 as D (6 bases). CDR3 length: 14 residues. Per the germline V gene, CDR1 is SGHKS and CDR2 is YYEKEE (reference sequence). Between the trimmed V and J ends, which lost 3 bases and 5 bases, there was a span of 14 bases. CDR3 loop: CASSSPDRSYGYTF. The CDR3 DNA follows: TGTGCCAGCAGCTCCCCCGACAGGTCTTATGGCTACACCTTC.

On this clone: Other DNA sequences in this sample translate to the same CDR3. This sequence joins TRBV9 and TRBJ1-1; D unresolved. Trimming removed 0 bases at V and 4 bases at J, with 4 bases between. The CDR3 is 12 amino acids. The germline V gene has CDR1 SGDLS and CDR2 YYNGEE. The CDR3: CASSVGGTEAFF. The CDR3 region has the DNA TGTGCCAGCAGCGTAGGAGGCACTGAAGCTTTCTTT.

This chain links TRBV7-9 with TRBJ2-6; TRBD1 matches at 7 bases. This CDR3 contains 17 residues. Germline values: CDR1 SEHNR, CDR2 FQNEAQ (reference sequence). J lost 1 base, V lost 5 bases, and 8 bases had no gene match. CDR3: CASSTGTDYSGANVLTF. The CDR3 DNA sequence: TGTGCCAGCAGCACCGGGACAGACTATTCTGGGGCCAACGTCCTGACTTTC.

This chain uses TRBV19 with TRBJ2-2, with 7 bases identical to TRBD2. This CDR3 has 14 residues. Germline values: CDR1 LNHDA, CDR2 SQIVND (reference sequence). V was pared by 7 bases and J by 5 bases, with 7 bases of the junction left unmatched. The CDR3 loop is CASKAGVATGELFF. In DNA form, the CDR3 reads TGTGCCAGTAAGGCGGGGGTAGCAACCGGGGAGCTGTTTTTT.

The chain carries TRBV5-6 and TRBJ1-1; D call uncertain. Germline CDR1 is SGHDT and CDR2 is YYEEEE. The V and J ends lost 0 bases and 0 bases respectively, with 12 bases between them. The CDR3 totals 16 residues. The DNA of the CDR3 is TGTGCCAGCAGCTTGGACGGACGACTCATGAACACTGAAGCTTTCTTT. Protein: CASSLDGRLMNTEAFF.

The chain recombines TRBV7-9 with TRBJ1-5; a weak D match, TRBD1 (5 bases). This CDR3 has 14 amino acids. V lost 1 base and J 7 bases, leaving 11 bases between the germline ends. CDR1 and CDR2 from the germline V gene are SEHNR and FQNEAQ (reference sequence). CDR3 residues: CASSLGGALQPQHF. The CDR3 DNA reads TGTGCCAGCAGCTTAGGGGGCGCGTTACAGCCCCAGCATTTT.

CDR3: CASSVQGYTEAFF. CDR3 coding DNA: TGTGCCAGCAGTGTTCAGGGCTACACTGAAGCTTTCTTT. The gene calls are TRBV25-1 and TRBJ1-1; possible D gene TRBD1, 5 bases. The germline V gene encodes CDR1 MGHDK and CDR2 SYGVNS. The CDR3 runs 13 residues. The V gene lost 4 bases and the J gene lost 3 bases, with 9 bases spanning the gap.

CDR3 sequence: CALKEGGTGELFF. Written as DNA, the CDR3 is TGTGCCCTAAAAGAAGGAGGTACCGGGGAGCTGTTTTTT. This chain links TRBV28 with TRBJ2-2; tentatively, D is TRBD2 (5 bases). V dropped 11 bases and J dropped 5 bases, with 15 bases sitting between them. This CDR3 is built from 13 residues. Germline V CDR1 and CDR2: MDHEN, SYDVKM.

The chain employs TRBV19 and TRBJ1-2; D gene uncertain. The CDR3 consists of 14 residues. The V gene's germline CDR1 is LNHDA and CDR2 SQIVND (reference sequence). Between the trimmed V and J ends, which lost 4 bases and 3 bases, there was a span of 12 bases. CDR3 DNA sequence: TGTGCCAGTAGTACCCCCCGGGTCTACTATGGCTACACCTTC. This gives the protein CASSTPRVYYGYTF.

V usage is TRBV4-3 and J usage is TRBJ2-7, with D uncertain. Trimming removed 4 bases at V and 2 bases at J, with 15 bases between. Germline V gene sequence: CDR1 LGHNA, CDR2 YSLEER. There are 15 residues in the CDR3. The CDR3 coding sequence is TGCGCCAGCAGCCCACGTGTGTTACCGACCTACGAGCAGTACTTC. As protein: CASSPRVLPTYEQYF.

V and J are TRBV4-1 and TRBJ2-1, with 7 bases aligning to TRBD2. This CDR3 contains 15 residues. With 1 base clipped from V and 1 base from J, the junction kept 1 base outside the gene matches. Germline V gives CDR1 MGHRA, CDR2 YSYEKL. The CDR3 nucleotides read TGCGCCAGCAGCCAAGGCGGGAGATCCTACAATGAGCAGTTCTTC. This encodes CASSQGGRSYNEQFF.

The chain combines TRBV10-2 with TRBJ2-6; D remains unclear. Trimming pared 2 bases from V and 3 bases from J, leaving 20 bases between. The CDR3 is 19 amino acids. Germline V gene lookup returns CDR1 WSHSY and CDR2 SAAADI. The CDR3, as DNA: TGCGCCAGCAGTGAGGTTACCACCCTGGGGTTAAATGGGGCCAACGTCCTGACTTTC. Translating gives CASSEVTTLGLNGANVLTF.

V usage is TRBV28 and J usage is TRBJ1-3; D gene ambiguous. Trimming removed 2 bases from V and 0 bases from J, with 5 bases in between. This CDR3 spans 14 amino acids. Germline CDR1 reads MDHEN; CDR2 reads SYDVKM. The CDR3 sequence: CASSLRVSGNTIYF. CDR3 in DNA: TGTGCCAGCAGTTTACGCGTCTCTGGAAACACCATATATTTT.

This clone was picked up one time. The sample holds other DNA sequences that translate to the same CDR3. The rearrangement links TRBV28 to TRBJ2-7; 10 nucleotides line up with TRBD1. J was trimmed by 2 bases and V by 4 bases; bases with no gene match: 2. Looked up from germline, CDR1 is MDHEN and CDR2 is SYDVKM. CDR3 size: 14 residues. The CDR3 sequence: CASSSGQGPYEQYF. The CDR3 nucleotides read TGTGCCAGCAGTTCGGGACAGGGGCCCTACGAGCAGTACTTC.